This TCR beta chain was recorded in a study of CD8 T cells in ankylosing spondylitis. Overall study results and limits: It appeared that ankylosing spondylitis blood was characterized by a TCR beta motif of eight highly homologous variants.

TCRdb analysed the 5' RACE reads with MiXCR anew, one entry per CDR3 protein. The sample contains 450,000 or so distinct CDR3 sequences, 26% of which appear only once. The CDR3 extends over 16 amino acids. J was trimmed by 5 bases and V by 6 bases; bases with no gene match: 7. The germline V gene encodes CDR1 SGHAT and CDR2 FQDESV (reference sequence). A note on this clonotype: Its antigen is not identified.

This TCR came from a male donor with ankylosing spondylitis. This rearrangement joins TRBV11-1 to TRBJ2-1, with 13 bases fitting TRBD2. Material for sequencing was blood, either unsorted or a sorted T cell fraction (not recorded which). The CDR3 sequence: CASSRTSGRGNNEQFF. CDR3 nucleotides: TGTGCCAGCAGTCGGACTAGCGGGAGAGGGAACAATGAGCAGTTCTTC.